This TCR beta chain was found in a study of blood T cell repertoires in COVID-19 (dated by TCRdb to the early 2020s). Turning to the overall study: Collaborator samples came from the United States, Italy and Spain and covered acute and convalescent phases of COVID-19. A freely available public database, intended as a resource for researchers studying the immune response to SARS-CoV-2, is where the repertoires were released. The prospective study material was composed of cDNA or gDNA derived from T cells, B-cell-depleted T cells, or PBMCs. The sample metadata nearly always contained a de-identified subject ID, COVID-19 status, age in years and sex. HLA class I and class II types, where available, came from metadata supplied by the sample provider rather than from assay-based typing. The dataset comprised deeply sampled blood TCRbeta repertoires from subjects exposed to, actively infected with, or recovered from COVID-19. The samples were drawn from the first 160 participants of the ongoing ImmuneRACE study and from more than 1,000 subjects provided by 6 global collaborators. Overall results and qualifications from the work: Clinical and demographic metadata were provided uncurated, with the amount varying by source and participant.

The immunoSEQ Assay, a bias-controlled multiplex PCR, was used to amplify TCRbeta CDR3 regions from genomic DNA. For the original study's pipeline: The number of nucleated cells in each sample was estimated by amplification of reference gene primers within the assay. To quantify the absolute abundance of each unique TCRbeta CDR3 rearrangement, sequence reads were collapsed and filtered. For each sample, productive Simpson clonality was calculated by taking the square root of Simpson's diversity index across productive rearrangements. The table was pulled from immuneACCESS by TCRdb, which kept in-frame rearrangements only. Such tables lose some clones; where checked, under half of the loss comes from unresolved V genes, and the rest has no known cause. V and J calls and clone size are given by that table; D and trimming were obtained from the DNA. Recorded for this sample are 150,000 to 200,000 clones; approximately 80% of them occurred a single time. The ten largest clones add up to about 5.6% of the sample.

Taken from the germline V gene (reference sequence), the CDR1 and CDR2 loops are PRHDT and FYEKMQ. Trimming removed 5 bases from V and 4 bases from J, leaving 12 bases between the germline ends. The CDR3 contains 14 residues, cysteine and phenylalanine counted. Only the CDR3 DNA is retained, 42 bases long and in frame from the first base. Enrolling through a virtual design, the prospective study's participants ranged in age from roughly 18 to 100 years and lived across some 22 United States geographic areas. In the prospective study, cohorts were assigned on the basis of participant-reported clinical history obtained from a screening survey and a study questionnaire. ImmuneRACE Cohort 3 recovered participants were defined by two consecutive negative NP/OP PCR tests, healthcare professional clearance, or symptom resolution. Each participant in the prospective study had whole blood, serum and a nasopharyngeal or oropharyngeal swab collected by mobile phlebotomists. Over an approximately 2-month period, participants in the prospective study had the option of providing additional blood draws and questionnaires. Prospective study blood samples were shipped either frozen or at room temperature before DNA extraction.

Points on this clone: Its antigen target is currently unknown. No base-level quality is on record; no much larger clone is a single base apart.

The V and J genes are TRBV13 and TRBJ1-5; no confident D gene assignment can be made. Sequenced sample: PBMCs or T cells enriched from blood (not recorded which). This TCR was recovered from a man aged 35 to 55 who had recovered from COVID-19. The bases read TGTGCCAGCAGCATCGGGGTCCCAAATCAGCCCCAGCATTTT. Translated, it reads CASSIGVPNQPQHF.